Listed here are 6 T cell receptor beta chains from one sample, sequenced in a study of T cell responses to AZD1222 COVID-19 vaccine. The assay was immunoSEQ multiplex PCR, and TCRdb's table has in-frame clones only and misses some. The sample lists 110,000 to 150,000 clones, over 90% occurring once. The sample here was peripheral blood, taken on day 0 of AZD1222 vaccination. The source of these receptors is an adult in good health.

V is TRBV7-3 and J is TRBJ2-7; the match to TRBD1 covers 8 bases. Germline CDR1 SGHTA, CDR2 FQGTGA. V shed 5 bases and J 3 bases; nucleotides not matched to a gene: 6. The CDR3 sequence is 14 residues long. CDR3 amino acids: CASSPGTGSYEQYF. The DNA for the CDR3 is TGTGCCAGCAGCCCGGGGACAGGTAGCTACGAGCAGTACTTC.

The chain links TRBV9 to TRBJ2-1; no clear D gene. The CDR3 length is 16 residues. The V gene's germline CDR1 is SGDLS and CDR2 YYNGEE. V lost 2 bases, J lost 4 bases, and 16 bases lay in between. DNA for the CDR3: TGTGCCAGCAGCGTCTTAGGATCGAGCGAATACAATGAGCAGTTCTTC. Translating it yields CASSVLGSSEYNEQFF.

This clone is a singleton in its sample. The gene calls are TRBV11-2 and TRBJ2-1; 8 bases agree with TRBD2. CDR3 length: 14 amino acids. V lost 1 base, J lost 9 bases, and 5 bases stayed unmatched. Germline V CDR1 and CDR2: SGHAT, FQNNGV. The CDR3 DNA reads as TGTGCCAGCAGCTTAGCTCTAGCGGGCATTGAGCAGTTCTTC. Amino acid sequence: CASSLALAGIEQFF.

This clone was seen only a few times. The chain is built from TRBV10-1 and TRBJ2-2; the D is unclear. V was trimmed by 5 bases and J by 2 bases, leaving 3 bases between them. The CDR3 has 12 amino acids. The germline gives CDR1 WNHNN, CDR2 SYGVQD (reference sequence). The CDR3 sequence: CASSPNTGELFF. The CDR3 nucleotides read TGCGCCAGCAGTCCAAACACCGGGGAGCTGTTTTTT.

The chain carries TRBV6-5 and TRBJ2-7; 7 nucleotides match TRBD2. Germline V gene sequence: CDR1 MNHEY, CDR2 SVGAGI. The CDR3 spans 16 residues. J was trimmed by 2 bases and V by 2 bases; bases with no gene match: 9. The CDR3 region has the DNA TGTGCCAGCAGTTACCGTTTTGGGACTACAACCTACGAGCAGTACTTC. Amino acid sequence: CASSYRFGTTTYEQYF.

CDR3 protein: CASSPEPGLFYGYTF. In nucleotides, the CDR3 is TGTGCCAGCTCACCAGAGCCAGGGCTATTCTATGGCTACACCTTC. The genes are TRBV18 and TRBJ1-2; maybe TRBD1 (5 bases). Per the germline V gene, CDR1 is KGHSH and CDR2 is LQKENI. The CDR3 contains 15 residues. V was pared by 2 bases and J by 4 bases, with 14 bases between.